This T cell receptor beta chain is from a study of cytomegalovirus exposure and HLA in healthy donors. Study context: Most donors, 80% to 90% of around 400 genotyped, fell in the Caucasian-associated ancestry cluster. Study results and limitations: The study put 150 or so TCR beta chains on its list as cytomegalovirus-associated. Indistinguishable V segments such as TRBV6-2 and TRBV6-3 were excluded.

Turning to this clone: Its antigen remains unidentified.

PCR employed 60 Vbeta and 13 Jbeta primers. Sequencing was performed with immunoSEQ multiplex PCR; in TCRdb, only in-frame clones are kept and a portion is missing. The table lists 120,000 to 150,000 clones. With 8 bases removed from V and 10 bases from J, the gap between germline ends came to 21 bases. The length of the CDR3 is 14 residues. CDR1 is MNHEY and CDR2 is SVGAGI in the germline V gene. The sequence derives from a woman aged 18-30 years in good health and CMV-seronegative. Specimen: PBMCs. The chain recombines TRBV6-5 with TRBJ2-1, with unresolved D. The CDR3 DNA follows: TGTGCCAGCCGAAAAAGGTTCGATTTCGGGGAGCAGTTCTTC. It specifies CASRKRFDFGEQFF.